This TCR beta chain was sequenced in a study of T cell repertoires in cytomegalovirus infection. On the study more broadly: Public TCR beta signatures provided an indication of both CMV infection and a matching HLA type.

With 7 bases removed from V and 3 bases from J, the gap between germline ends came to 14 bases. CDR3 size: 14 residues. Germline values: CDR1 ENHRY, CDR2 SYGVKD. TCRdb recomputed calls from the reads with MiXCR, one row per CDR3 protein. The repertoire holds 200,000 to 250,000 distinct CDR3 sequences, with roughly 12% as singletons. Study-level results: Within the response measured ex vivo, HLA-C-restricted CMV-specific TCR beta clonotypes were dominant. Pooled public TCR beta family frequency picked out CMV carriers with the relevant HLA.

Concerning this clonotype itself: Its antigen is as yet unknown.

The TCR sequence derives from a human donor in good health (CMV status not recorded). Some clones in this sample may be carry-over from other donors' samples. The chain has TRBV10-3 and TRBJ2-3, with D tentatively TRBD2 (6 bases). Sequenced: PBMCs. CDR3 DNA: TGTGCCATCACCCGAGGCGGGATTACAGATACGCAGTATTTT. Translating it yields CAITRGGITDTQYF.